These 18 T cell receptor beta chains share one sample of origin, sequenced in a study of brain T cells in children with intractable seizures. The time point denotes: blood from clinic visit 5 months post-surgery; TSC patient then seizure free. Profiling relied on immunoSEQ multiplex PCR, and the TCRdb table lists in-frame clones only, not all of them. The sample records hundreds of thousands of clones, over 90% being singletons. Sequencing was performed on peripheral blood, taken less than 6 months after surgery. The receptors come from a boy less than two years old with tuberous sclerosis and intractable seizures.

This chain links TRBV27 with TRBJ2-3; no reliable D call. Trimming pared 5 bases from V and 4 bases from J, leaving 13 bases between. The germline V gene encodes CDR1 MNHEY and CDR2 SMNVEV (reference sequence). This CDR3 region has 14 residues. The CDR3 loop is CASSPPLSPDTQYF. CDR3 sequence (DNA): TGTGCCAGCAGTCCCCCTCTTTCGCCAGATACGCAGTATTTT.

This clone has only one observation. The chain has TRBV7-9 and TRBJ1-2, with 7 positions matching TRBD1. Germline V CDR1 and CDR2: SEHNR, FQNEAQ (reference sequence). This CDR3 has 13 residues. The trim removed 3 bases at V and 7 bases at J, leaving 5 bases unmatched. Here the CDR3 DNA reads TGTGCCAGCAGCTTTGGACAGGCCCGTGGCTACACCTTC. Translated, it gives CASSFGQARGYTF.

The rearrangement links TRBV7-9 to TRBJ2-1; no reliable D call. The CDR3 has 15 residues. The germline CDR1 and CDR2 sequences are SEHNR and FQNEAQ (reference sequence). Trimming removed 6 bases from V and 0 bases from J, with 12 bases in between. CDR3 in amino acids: CASRRPLSSYNEQFF. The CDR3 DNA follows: TGTGCCAGCAGACGACCCTTGAGCTCCTACAATGAGCAGTTCTTC.

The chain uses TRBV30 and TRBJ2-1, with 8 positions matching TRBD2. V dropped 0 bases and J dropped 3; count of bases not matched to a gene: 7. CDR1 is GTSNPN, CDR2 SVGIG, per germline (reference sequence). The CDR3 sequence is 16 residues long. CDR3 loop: CAWSVGAGGFYNEQFF. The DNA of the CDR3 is TGTGCCTGGAGTGTAGGGGCGGGGGGATTCTACAATGAGCAGTTCTTC. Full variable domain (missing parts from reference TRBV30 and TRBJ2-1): SQTIHQWPATLVQPVGSPLSLECTVEGTSNPNLYWYRQAAGRGLQLLFYSVGIGQISSEVPQNLSASRPQDRQFILSSKKLLLSDSGFYLCAWSVGAGGFYNEQFFGPGTRLTVL.

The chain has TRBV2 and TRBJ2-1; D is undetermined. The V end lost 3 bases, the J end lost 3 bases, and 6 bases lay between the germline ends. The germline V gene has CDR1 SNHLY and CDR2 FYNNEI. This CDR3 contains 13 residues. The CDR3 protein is CASSDNRYNEQFF. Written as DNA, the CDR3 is TGTGCCAGCAGTGACAACCGCTACAATGAGCAGTTCTTC.

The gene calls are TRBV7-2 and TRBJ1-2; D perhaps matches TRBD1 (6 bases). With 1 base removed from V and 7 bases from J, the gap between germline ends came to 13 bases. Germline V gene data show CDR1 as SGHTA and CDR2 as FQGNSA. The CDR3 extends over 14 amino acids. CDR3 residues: CASSLEGGALGYTF. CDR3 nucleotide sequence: TGTGCCAGCAGCTTAGAGGGGGGGGCGCTTGGCTACACCTTC.

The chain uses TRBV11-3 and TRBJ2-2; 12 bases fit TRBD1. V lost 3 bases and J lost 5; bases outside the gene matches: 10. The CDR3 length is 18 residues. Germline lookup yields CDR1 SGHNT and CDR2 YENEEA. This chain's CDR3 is CASSLAGDRGLTTGELFF. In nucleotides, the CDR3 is TGTGCCAGCAGCTTGGCGGGGGACAGGGGGCTTACGACCGGGGAGCTGTTTTTT.

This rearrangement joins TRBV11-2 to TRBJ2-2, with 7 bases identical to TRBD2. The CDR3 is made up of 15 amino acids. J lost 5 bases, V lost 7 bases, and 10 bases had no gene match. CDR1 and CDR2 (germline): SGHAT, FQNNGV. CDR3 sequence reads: CASIPWTRTTGELFF. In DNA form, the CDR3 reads TGTGCCAGCATCCCATGGACTAGAACTACCGGGGAGCTGTTTTTT.

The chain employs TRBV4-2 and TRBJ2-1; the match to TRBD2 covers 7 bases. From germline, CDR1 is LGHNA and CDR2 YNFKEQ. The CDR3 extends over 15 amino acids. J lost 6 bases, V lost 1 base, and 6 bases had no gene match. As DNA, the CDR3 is TGTGCCAGCAGCCAAGGACCTAGCGGCATCAATGAGCAGTTCTTC. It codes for CASSQGPSGINEQFF.

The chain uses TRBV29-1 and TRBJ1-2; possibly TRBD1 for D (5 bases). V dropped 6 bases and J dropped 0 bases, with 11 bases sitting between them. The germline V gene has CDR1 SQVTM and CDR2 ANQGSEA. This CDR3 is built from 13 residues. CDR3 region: CSVLRQPNYGYTF. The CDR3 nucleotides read TGCAGCGTCCTCCGACAGCCTAACTATGGCTACACCTTC.

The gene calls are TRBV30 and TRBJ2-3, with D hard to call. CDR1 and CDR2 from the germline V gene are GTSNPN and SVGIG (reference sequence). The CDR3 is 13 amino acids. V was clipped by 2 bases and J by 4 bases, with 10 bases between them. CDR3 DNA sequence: TGTGCCTGGAGTTGGTCGTTTGCAGATACGCAGTATTTT. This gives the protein CAWSWSFADTQYF.

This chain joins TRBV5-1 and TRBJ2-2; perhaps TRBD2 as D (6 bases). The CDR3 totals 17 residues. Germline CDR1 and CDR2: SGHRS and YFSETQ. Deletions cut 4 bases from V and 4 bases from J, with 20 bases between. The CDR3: CASSLIGSGLFTGELFF. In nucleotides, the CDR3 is TGCGCCAGCAGCCTCATCGGGAGCGGCCTCTTCACCGGGGAGCTGTTTTTT.

The CDR3 sequence is CASSFLGFNTGELFF. The CDR3 DNA reads TGTGCCAGCAGTTTCCTGGGGTTCAACACCGGGGAGCTGTTTTTT. The chain employs TRBV27 and TRBJ2-2, with D unresolved. V lost 3 bases, J lost 2 bases, and 10 bases lay in between. The germline CDR1 and CDR2 sequences are MNHEY and SMNVEV (reference sequence). The CDR3 runs to 15 residues.

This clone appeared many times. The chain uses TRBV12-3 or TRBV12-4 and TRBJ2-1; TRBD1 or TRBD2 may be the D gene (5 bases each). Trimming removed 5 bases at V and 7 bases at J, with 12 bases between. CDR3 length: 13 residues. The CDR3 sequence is CASSLGPQNEQFF. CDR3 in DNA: TGTGCCAGCAGTCTGGGACCCCAAAATGAGCAGTTCTTC.

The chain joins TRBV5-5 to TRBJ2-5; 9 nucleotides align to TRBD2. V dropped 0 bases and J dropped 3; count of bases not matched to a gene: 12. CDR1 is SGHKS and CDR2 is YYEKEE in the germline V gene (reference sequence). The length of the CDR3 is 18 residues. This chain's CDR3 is CASSLVGVSGSGEETQYF. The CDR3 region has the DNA TGTGCCAGCAGCTTGGTAGGGGTTAGCGGGAGTGGGGAAGAGACCCAGTACTTC.

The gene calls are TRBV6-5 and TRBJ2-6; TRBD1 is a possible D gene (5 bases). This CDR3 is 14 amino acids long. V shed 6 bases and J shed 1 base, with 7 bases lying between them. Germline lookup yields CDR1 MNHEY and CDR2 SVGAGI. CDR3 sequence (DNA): TGTGCCAGCAGCAAGGGGTCTGGGGCCAACGTCCTGACTTTC. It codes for CASSKGSGANVLTF.

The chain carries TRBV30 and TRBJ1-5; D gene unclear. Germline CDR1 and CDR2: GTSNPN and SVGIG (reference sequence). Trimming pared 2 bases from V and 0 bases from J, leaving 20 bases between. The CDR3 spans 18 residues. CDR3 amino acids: CAWSHPPQSSYSNQPQHF. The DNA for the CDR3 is TGTGCCTGGAGTCACCCGCCTCAATCGTCTTATAGCAATCAGCCCCAGCATTTT.

DNA of the CDR3: TGTGCCAGCAGTTACCAGGTGGGGGGGGTCCACTCTGGAAACACCATATATTTT. Encoded protein: CASSYQVGGVHSGNTIYF. The chain is built from TRBV6-2 or TRBV6-3 and TRBJ1-3, with D possibly TRBD1 on 5 matching bases. Germline V gene data show CDR1 as MNHEY and CDR2 as SVGEGT. The CDR3 runs 18 residues. Between the trimmed V and J ends, which lost 2 bases and 0 bases, there was a span of 17 bases.